The rows below give T cell receptor beta chains drawn from one sample of a study of blood T cell repertoires in COVID-19. Using immunoSEQ multiplex PCR, the repertoire was profiled, and TCRdb retains in-frame clones only, with some absent. The profile shows fewer than 70,000 clones, 85% to 90% of them singletons. Specimen: peripheral blood. The receptors come from a man in his fifties or sixties with active COVID-19. The CDR3 runs from the conserved cysteine through the conserved F or W. Each record gives: clone size, D gene, CDR3 length, V gene, J gene, CDR3 protein, CDR3 DNA. A D gene is named only where the DNA matches it firmly. Expanded clones are given a class, and other clones once, few, many or no size at all.

abundance: .; d_gene: TRBD1; len: 14; v_gene: TRBV19; j_gene: TRBJ2-7; CDR3aa: CASSRQGHPYEQYF; CDR3nt: TGTGCCAGTAGTAGACAGGGGCACCCCTACGAGCAGTACTTC
abundance: .; d_gene: TRBD2; len: 17; v_gene: TRBV18; j_gene: TRBJ2-3; CDR3aa: CASSGLAGGPVTDTQYF; CDR3nt: TGTGCCAGCTCCGGACTAGCGGGGGGCCCTGTCACAGATACGCAGTATTTT
abundance: .; d_gene: .; len: 15; v_gene: TRBV5-4; j_gene: TRBJ2-5; CDR3aa: CASSTGLTGQETQYF; CDR3nt: TGTGCCAGCAGCACGGGACTAACAGGGCAAGAGACCCAGTACTTC
abundance: few; d_gene: .; len: 13; v_gene: TRBV4-1; j_gene: TRBJ1-2; CDR3aa: CASTPGSGYGYTF; CDR3nt: TGCGCCAGCACCCCGGGATCAGGCTATGGCTACACCTTC
abundance: .; d_gene: .; len: 17; v_gene: TRBV4-1; j_gene: TRBJ1-4; CDR3aa: CASSHLLRRTREEKLFF; CDR3nt: TGCGCCAGCAGCCACCTGCTAAGGAGGACCCGGGAAGAAAAACTGTTTTTT
abundance: .; d_gene: .; len: 13; v_gene: TRBV18; j_gene: TRBJ1-2; CDR3aa: CASSLTAGDGYTF; CDR3nt: TGTGCCAGCTCACTCACGGCAGGGGACGGCTACACCTTC
abundance: .; d_gene: TRBD1; len: 22; v_gene: TRBV4-3; j_gene: TRBJ2-3; CDR3aa: CASSQDLNRGFTTSPGRDTQYF; CDR3nt: TGCGCCAGCAGCCAAGATTTGAACAGGGGTTTCACAACGTCTCCGGGGAGAGATACGCAGTATTTT
abundance: .; d_gene: .; len: 13; v_gene: TRBV11-3; j_gene: TRBJ1-1; CDR3aa: CASSFQGDTEAFF; CDR3nt: TGTGCCAGCAGCTTTCAGGGCGACACTGAAGCTTTCTTT
abundance: .; d_gene: .; len: 13; v_gene: TRBV7-7; j_gene: TRBJ1-1; CDR3aa: CASSPIGGTEAFF; CDR3nt: TGTGCCAGCAGCCCAATCGGGGGCACTGAAGCTTTCTTT
abundance: .; d_gene: .; len: 13; v_gene: TRBV9; j_gene: TRBJ2-5; CDR3aa: CASSVASLETQYF; CDR3nt: TGTGCCAGCAGCGTAGCTAGCCTAGAGACCCAGTACTTC
abundance: .; d_gene: .; len: 16; v_gene: TRBV5-6; j_gene: TRBJ2-3; CDR3aa: CASSLVGSVSTDTQYF; CDR3nt: TGTGCCAGCAGCTTGGTGGGTAGCGTGAGCACAGATACGCAGTATTTT
abundance: .; d_gene: TRBD2; len: 15; v_gene: TRBV4-3; j_gene: TRBJ2-3; CDR3aa: CASSPIAGGRDTQYF; CDR3nt: TGCGCCAGCAGCCCAATAGCGGGGGGGCGGGATACGCAGTATTTT
abundance: .; d_gene: TRBD1; len: 14; v_gene: TRBV5-1; j_gene: TRBJ2-1; CDR3aa: CASTPGQGGNEQFF; CDR3nt: TGCGCCAGCACCCCGGGACAGGGAGGAAATGAGCAGTTCTTC
abundance: .; d_gene: .; len: 13; v_gene: TRBV5-1; j_gene: TRBJ1-2; CDR3aa: CASSLAQIYGYTF; CDR3nt: TGCGCCAGCAGCTTGGCTCAGATCTATGGCTACACCTTC
abundance: once; d_gene: .; len: 14; v_gene: TRBV29-1; j_gene: TRBJ2-1; CDR3aa: CSVELAGSYNEQFF; CDR3nt: TGCAGCGTTGAGTTGGCAGGGTCCTACAATGAGCAGTTCTTC
abundance: .; d_gene: .; len: 13; v_gene: TRBV5-4; j_gene: TRBJ1-2; CDR3aa: CASSLEQGLFISF; CDR3nt: TGTGCCAGCAGCTTGGAACAGGGTTTATTTATTTCCTTC
abundance: .; d_gene: TRBD1; len: 17; v_gene: TRBV19; j_gene: TRBJ2-6; CDR3aa: CASSANRGSAGANVLTF; CDR3nt: TGTGCCAGTAGTGCAAACAGGGGAAGTGCTGGGGCCAACGTCCTGACTTTC
abundance: .; d_gene: .; len: 13; v_gene: TRBV29-1; j_gene: TRBJ1-3; CDR3aa: CSVGRGTGNTIYF; CDR3nt: TGCAGCGTTGGCAGGGGAACTGGAAACACCATATATTTT
abundance: once; d_gene: .; len: 15; v_gene: TRBV5-1; j_gene: TRBJ2-1; CDR3aa: CASSRQTSPYNEQFF; CDR3nt: TGCGCCAGCAGCAGACAGACTAGTCCCTACAATGAGCAGTTCTTC
abundance: .; d_gene: TRBD2; len: 20; v_gene: TRBV3-1/TRBV3-2; j_gene: TRBJ2-3; CDR3aa: CASSQEVSRGSAGVTDTQYF; CDR3nt: TGTGCCAGCAGCCAAGAGGTCTCACGGGGGAGTGCGGGGGTCACAGATACGCAGTATTTT
abundance: .; d_gene: .; len: 11; v_gene: TRBV11-2; j_gene: TRBJ1-1; CDR3aa: CASGGSTEAFF; CDR3nt: TGTGCCAGCGGAGGGAGCACTGAAGCTTTCTTT
abundance: .; d_gene: TRBD2; len: 14; v_gene: TRBV9; j_gene: TRBJ2-5; CDR3aa: CASSLGEGRETQYF; CDR3nt: TGTGCCAGCAGTCTAGGGGAGGGGCGAGAGACCCAGTACTTC
abundance: .; d_gene: TRBD2; len: 16; v_gene: TRBV7-2; j_gene: TRBJ2-2; CDR3aa: CASSLGLAERGGELFF; CDR3nt: TGTGCCAGCAGCTTGGGTCTAGCGGAGCGGGGCGGGGAGCTGTTTTTT
abundance: .; d_gene: .; len: 16; v_gene: TRBV18; j_gene: TRBJ2-1; CDR3aa: CASSPVQGLDYNEQFF; CDR3nt: TGTGCCAGCTCACCAGTCCAGGGACTCGACTACAATGAGCAGTTCTTC
abundance: .; d_gene: TRBD1; len: 15; v_gene: TRBV6-5; j_gene: TRBJ1-2; CDR3aa: CASRLGTGGVYGYTF; CDR3nt: TGTGCCAGCAGACTAGGGACAGGGGGAGTCTATGGCTACACCTTC
abundance: .; d_gene: TRBD2; len: 16; v_gene: TRBV27; j_gene: TRBJ2-3; CDR3aa: CASSLRWTRSLDTQYF; CDR3nt: TGTGCCAGCAGTTTAAGATGGACTAGATCCTTGGATACGCAGTATTTT
abundance: .; d_gene: TRBD2; len: 15; v_gene: TRBV7-7; j_gene: TRBJ2-1; CDR3aa: CASSPLAGGYNEQFF; CDR3nt: TGTGCCAGCAGCCCGCTAGCGGGGGGTTACAATGAGCAGTTCTTC
abundance: .; d_gene: .; len: 15; v_gene: TRBV6-5; j_gene: TRBJ1-4; CDR3aa: CASRGGISTNEKLFF; CDR3nt: TGTGCCAGCAGGGGGGGGATATCAACTAATGAAAAACTGTTTTTT
abundance: .; d_gene: .; len: 13; v_gene: TRBV19; j_gene: TRBJ1-6; CDR3aa: CASSPTYNSPLHF; CDR3nt: TGTGCCAGTAGTCCCACCTATAATTCACCCCTCCACTTT
abundance: .; d_gene: .; len: 13; v_gene: TRBV13; j_gene: TRBJ2-7; CDR3aa: CASSLAGRREQYF; CDR3nt: TGTGCCAGCAGCTTAGCGGGGAGGCGCGAGCAGTACTTC
abundance: once; d_gene: TRBD2; len: 16; v_gene: TRBV2; j_gene: TRBJ2-1; CDR3aa: CASSDLAGGSYNEQFF; CDR3nt: TGTGCCAGCAGTGACCTAGCGGGGGGATCCTACAATGAGCAGTTCTTC
abundance: .; d_gene: .; len: 15; v_gene: TRBV4-2; j_gene: TRBJ1-3; CDR3aa: CASSQVSYSGNTIYF; CDR3nt: TGTGCCAGCAGCCAAGTAAGCTACTCTGGAAACACCATATATTTT
abundance: .; d_gene: .; len: 12; v_gene: TRBV11-3; j_gene: TRBJ2-3; CDR3aa: CASSLYTDTQYF; CDR3nt: TGTGCCAGCAGCCTATACACAGATACGCAGTATTTT
abundance: .; d_gene: TRBD1; len: 12; v_gene: TRBV9; j_gene: TRBJ1-1; CDR3aa: CASSAGTGTAFF; CDR3nt: TGTGCCAGCAGCGCCGGGACAGGGACGGCTTTCTTT
abundance: .; d_gene: TRBD1; len: 17; v_gene: TRBV2; j_gene: TRBJ1-6; CDR3aa: CASTLLRGQGANSPLHF; CDR3nt: TGTGCCAGCACCTTACTTCGGGGACAGGGGGCTAATTCACCCCTCCACTTT
abundance: .; d_gene: .; len: 14; v_gene: TRBV2; j_gene: TRBJ1-5; CDR3aa: CASSEDSEDQPQHF; CDR3nt: TGTGCCAGCAGTGAAGACTCAGAGGATCAGCCCCAGCATTTT
abundance: .; d_gene: .; len: 13; v_gene: TRBV30; j_gene: TRBJ1-1; CDR3aa: CAWTPGSGMEAFF; CDR3nt: TGTGCCTGGACCCCAGGCAGTGGAATGGAAGCTTTCTTT
abundance: .; d_gene: TRBD2; len: 15; v_gene: TRBV2; j_gene: TRBJ2-3; CDR3aa: CASSRLAAPPDTQYF; CDR3nt: TGTGCCAGCAGTCGACTAGCGGCCCCGCCAGATACGCAGTATTTT
abundance: .; d_gene: .; len: 17; v_gene: TRBV18; j_gene: TRBJ1-5; CDR3aa: CASSPPRQLYSNQPQHF; CDR3nt: TGTGCCAGCTCACCACCGAGGCAATTATATAGCAATCAGCCCCAGCATTTT
abundance: .; d_gene: TRBD1; len: 16; v_gene: TRBV10-2; j_gene: TRBJ2-2; CDR3aa: CASGGDRGLNTGELFF; CDR3nt: TGCGCCAGCGGAGGGGACAGGGGGCTTAACACCGGGGAGCTGTTTTTT
abundance: .; d_gene: TRBD1; len: 16; v_gene: TRBV14; j_gene: TRBJ2-3; CDR3aa: CASSQVGTDATDTQYF; CDR3nt: TGTGCCAGCAGCCAAGTAGGGACAGATGCGACAGATACGCAGTATTTT
abundance: .; d_gene: TRBD1; len: 15; v_gene: TRBV5-1; j_gene: TRBJ2-7; CDR3aa: CASSSGTGDLGEQYF; CDR3nt: TGCGCCAGCAGCTCGGGGACAGGGGATTTGGGCGAGCAGTACTTC
abundance: .; d_gene: .; len: 15; v_gene: TRBV11-3; j_gene: TRBJ2-3; CDR3aa: CASSLRGGNTDTQYF; CDR3nt: TGTGCCAGCAGCTTGCGCGGGGGCAACACAGATACGCAGTATTTT
abundance: .; d_gene: .; len: 15; v_gene: TRBV11-3; j_gene: TRBJ2-7; CDR3aa: CASSLGAGPSYEQYF; CDR3nt: TGTGCCAGCAGCTTAGGTGCGGGGCCCTCCTACGAGCAGTACTTC
abundance: .; d_gene: TRBD1; len: 14; v_gene: TRBV5-4; j_gene: TRBJ2-3; CDR3aa: CASSGQAHTDTQYF; CDR3nt: TGTGCCAGCAGCGGACAGGCCCACACAGATACGCAGTATTTT
abundance: .; d_gene: TRBD1; len: 15; v_gene: TRBV18; j_gene: TRBJ2-5; CDR3aa: CASSPTGVRQETQYF; CDR3nt: TGTGCCAGCTCACCAACAGGGGTTCGCCAAGAGACCCAGTACTTC
abundance: .; d_gene: .; len: 14; v_gene: TRBV5-1; j_gene: TRBJ1-2; CDR3aa: CASSLEHTNYGYTF; CDR3nt: TGCGCCAGCAGCTTGGAACACACCAACTATGGCTACACCTTC
abundance: .; d_gene: .; len: 15; v_gene: TRBV5-4; j_gene: TRBJ2-3; CDR3aa: CASSLESGPTDTQYF; CDR3nt: TGTGCCAGCAGCTTGGAGAGCGGGCCCACAGATACGCAGTATTTT
abundance: .; d_gene: TRBD2; len: 15; v_gene: TRBV5-6; j_gene: TRBJ2-1; CDR3aa: CASSFTSGTYNEQFF; CDR3nt: TGTGCCAGCAGCTTTACTAGCGGGACTTACAATGAGCAGTTCTTC
abundance: .; d_gene: .; len: 15; v_gene: TRBV19; j_gene: TRBJ1-5; CDR3aa: CASSIDRDGNQPQHF; CDR3nt: TGTGCCAGTAGTATAGACAGGGATGGCAATCAGCCCCAGCATTTT
abundance: .; d_gene: .; len: 14; v_gene: TRBV29-1; j_gene: TRBJ1-4; CDR3aa: CSVVRGGFNEKLFF; CDR3nt: TGCAGCGTTGTTAGGGGGGGGTTCAATGAAAAACTGTTTTTT
abundance: once; d_gene: .; len: 17; v_gene: TRBV4-1; j_gene: TRBJ2-7; CDR3aa: CASSQDLVAGGLYEQYF; CDR3nt: TGCGCCAGCAGCCAGGATCTAGTTGCGGGTGGATTATACGAGCAGTACTTC